The rows below give T cell receptor beta chains drawn from one sample of a study of cytomegalovirus exposure and HLA in healthy donors. Produced via immunoSEQ multiplex PCR; TCRdb's table is partial and in-frame only. The table lists 120,000 to 150,000 clones, about 83% of them singletons. Sequenced sample: PBMCs. These receptors were taken from a man in his forties in good health and CMV-seropositive. Each CDR3 is given with its conserved first and last residue. The D gene is left open where the match is weak. Clone size is not always given. Where it is, it says once, few, many or a class for expanded clones.

TRBV4-2	TRBD2	.	TRBJ2-5	TGTGCCAGCAGCCAAGTGGGCAGCGGGAAAGGGATAGAGACCCAGTACTTC	CASSQVGSGKGIETQYF
TRBV10-3	.	.	TRBJ2-7	TGTGCCATCAGTGAAGGCGGCAGCGTCGAGCAGTACTTC	CAISEGGSVEQYF
TRBV30	.	.	TRBJ2-3	TGTGCCTGGAGTGGTGCGGGCGTCACAGATACGCAGTATTTT	CAWSGAGVTDTQYF
TRBV5-1	.	few	TRBJ1-1	TGCGCCAGCAGTTCAAACACTGAAGCTTTCTTT	CASSSNTEAFF
TRBV5-6	.	.	TRBJ2-7	TGTGCCAGCAGCTTAGGCCCGGGGGACGAGCAGTACTTC	CASSLGPGDEQYF
TRBV2	.	.	TRBJ1-5	TGTGCCAGCGCCCTGAGAGACAGCAATCAGTCCCAGCATTTT	CASALRDSNQSQHF
TRBV28	TRBD2	.	TRBJ2-7	TGTGCCAGCAGTTCCACTGCCCCTACTAGCGGGTTTTCTCCGTACTTC	CASSSTAPTSGFSPYF
TRBV28	.	few	TRBJ2-1	.	CASSSSAGVAYNEQFF
TRBV30	.	few	TRBJ1-2	TGTGCCTGGAGTGTACTTTCGGGATTCTATGGCTACACCTTC	CAWSVLSGFYGYTF
TRBV7-8	.	.	TRBJ2-5	TGTGCCAGCAGCTTTCTAGATGGTTATTCAGAGACCCAGTACTTC	CASSFLDGYSETQYF
TRBV5-1	.	.	TRBJ1-2	TGCGCCAGCAGCTTGGACCCCGGGGTGGTGGCTGGCTACACCTTC	CASSLDPGVVAGYTF
TRBV5-6	.	.	TRBJ1-1	TGTGCCAGCAGCTTGGTAGCCCGAGAGAACACTGAAGCTTTCTTT	CASSLVARENTEAFF
TRBV21-1	.	.	TRBJ2-7	TGTGCCAGCAGCGCCCAATCCAGGGGCTTATCCTACGAGCAGTACTTC	CASSAQSRGLSYEQYF
TRBV15	.	.	TRBJ2-7	TGTGCCACCAGCAGAGATAGGCAGGGTTACGAGCAGTACTTC	CATSRDRQGYEQYF
TRBV5-1	TRBD1	few	TRBJ2-5	TGCGCCAGCAGCTTAGGGACAGTTACATTAGAGACCCAGTACTTC	CASSLGTVTLETQYF
TRBV14	.	.	TRBJ2-5	TGTGCCAGCAGTCGAGTCCTACAGGGTCTAGAGACCCAGTACTTC	CASSRVLQGLETQYF
TRBV19	.	.	TRBJ2-6	TGTGCCAGTAACGTCGGTAGCTCTGGGGCCAACGGCCTGACTTTC	CASNVGSSGANGLTF
TRBV5-4	.	once	TRBJ2-1	TGTGCCAGCAGCTTGCCAGCGGGACAACGGAATGAGCAGTTCTTC	CASSLPAGQRNEQFF
TRBV28	.	.	TRBJ1-1	TGTGCCAGCAGTTTTCCCCCGACAGGACGTACTGAAGCTTTCTTT	CASSFPPTGRTEAFF
TRBV7-2	.	.	TRBJ2-1	TGTGCCAGCAGCTCCCAGACTGCAAGTGAGCAGTTCTTC	CASSSQTASEQFF
TRBV28	TRBD1	.	TRBJ1-5	TGTGCCAGCGTCCAGGGGGCGCGTCAGCCCCAGCATTTT	CASVQGARQPQHF
TRBV7-2	.	.	TRBJ2-3	TGTGCCAGCAGCCCAAACCAGGGAGATACGCAGTATTTT	CASSPNQGDTQYF
TRBV10-3	TRBD1	.	TRBJ2-5	TGTGCCATCAGTATTCAGGGGGCTCAAGAGACCCAGTACTTC	CAISIQGAQETQYF
TRBV4-3	TRBD1	.	TRBJ2-1	TGCGCCAGCAGCCAACAGACAGGGCTCGAATACAATGAGCAGTTCTTC	CASSQQTGLEYNEQFF
TRBV28	.	.	TRBJ2-7	TGTGCCAGCAGAGAGACTAGGCCCTCCTACGAGCAGTACTTC	CASRETRPSYEQYF
TRBV27	.	.	TRBJ1-4	TGTGCCAGCAGTTCACCGATGGGGGGGAGACTGTTTTTT	CASSSPMGGRLFF
TRBV7-9	.	.	TRBJ2-5	TGTTCCAGCAGCCGAGACTCACAGTACTTC	CSSSRDSQYF
TRBV5-1	TRBD1	.	TRBJ2-7	TGCGCCAGCAGCTCACCCGGGACAGGCAACGAGCAGTACTTC	CASSSPGTGNEQYF